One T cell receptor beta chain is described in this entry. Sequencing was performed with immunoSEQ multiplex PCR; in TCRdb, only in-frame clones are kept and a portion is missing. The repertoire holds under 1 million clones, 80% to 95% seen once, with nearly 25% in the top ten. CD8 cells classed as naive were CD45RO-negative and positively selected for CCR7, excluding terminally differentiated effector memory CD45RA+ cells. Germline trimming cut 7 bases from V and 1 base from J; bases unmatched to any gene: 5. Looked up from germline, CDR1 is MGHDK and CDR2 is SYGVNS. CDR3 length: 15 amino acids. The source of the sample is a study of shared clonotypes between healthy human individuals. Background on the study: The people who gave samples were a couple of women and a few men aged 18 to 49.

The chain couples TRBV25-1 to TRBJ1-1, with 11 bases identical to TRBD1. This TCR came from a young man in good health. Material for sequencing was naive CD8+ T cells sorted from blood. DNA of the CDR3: TGTGCCAGCATTGTGGGACAGGGGGGGAACACTGAAGCTTTCTTT. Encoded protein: CASIVGQGGNTEAFF.